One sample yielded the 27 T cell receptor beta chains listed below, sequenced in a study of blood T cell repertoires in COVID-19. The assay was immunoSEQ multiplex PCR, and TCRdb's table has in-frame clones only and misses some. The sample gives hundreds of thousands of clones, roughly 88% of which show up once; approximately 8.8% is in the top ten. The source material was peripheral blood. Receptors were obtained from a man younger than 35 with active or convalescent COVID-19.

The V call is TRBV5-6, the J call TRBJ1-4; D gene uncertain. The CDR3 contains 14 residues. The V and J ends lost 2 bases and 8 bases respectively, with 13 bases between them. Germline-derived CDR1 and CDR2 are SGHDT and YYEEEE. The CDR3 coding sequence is TGTGCCAGCAGCTTTTCGGGGATGGGAGAAAAACTGTTTTTT. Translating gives CASSFSGMGEKLFF.

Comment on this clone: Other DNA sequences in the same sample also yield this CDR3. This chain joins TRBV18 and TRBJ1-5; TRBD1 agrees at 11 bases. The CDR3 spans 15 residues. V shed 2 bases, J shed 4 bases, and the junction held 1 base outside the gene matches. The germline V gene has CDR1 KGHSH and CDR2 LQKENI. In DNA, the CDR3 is TGTGCCAGCTCACCAGGGACAGGGGGGAATCAGCCCCAGCATTTT. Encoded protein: CASSPGTGGNQPQHF.

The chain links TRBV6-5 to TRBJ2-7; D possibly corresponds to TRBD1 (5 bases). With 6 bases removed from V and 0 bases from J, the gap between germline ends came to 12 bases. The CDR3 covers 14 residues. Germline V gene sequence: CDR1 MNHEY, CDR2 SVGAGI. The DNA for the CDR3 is TGTGCCAGCAGCTTCGGACAACTCTCCTACGAGCAGTACTTC. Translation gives CASSFGQLSYEQYF.

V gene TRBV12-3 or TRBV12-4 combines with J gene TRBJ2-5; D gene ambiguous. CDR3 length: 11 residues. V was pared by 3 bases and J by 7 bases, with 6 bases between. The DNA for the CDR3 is TGTGCCAGCAGTTTGTCGGGGACCCAGTACTTC. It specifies CASSLSGTQYF.

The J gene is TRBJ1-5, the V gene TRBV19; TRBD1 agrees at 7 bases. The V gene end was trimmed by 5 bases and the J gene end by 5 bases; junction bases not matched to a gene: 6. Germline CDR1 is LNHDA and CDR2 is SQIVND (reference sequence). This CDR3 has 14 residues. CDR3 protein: CASSSEQGYQPQHF. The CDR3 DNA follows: TGTGCCAGTAGTTCCGAACAGGGGTATCAGCCCCAGCATTTT.

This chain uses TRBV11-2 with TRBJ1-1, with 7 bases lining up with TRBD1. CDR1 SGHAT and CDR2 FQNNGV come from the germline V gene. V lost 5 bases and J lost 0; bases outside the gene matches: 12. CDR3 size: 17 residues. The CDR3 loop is CASSPSPGTDLNTEAFF. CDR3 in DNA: TGTGCCAGCAGCCCTAGTCCCGGGACAGATTTGAACACTGAAGCTTTCTTT.

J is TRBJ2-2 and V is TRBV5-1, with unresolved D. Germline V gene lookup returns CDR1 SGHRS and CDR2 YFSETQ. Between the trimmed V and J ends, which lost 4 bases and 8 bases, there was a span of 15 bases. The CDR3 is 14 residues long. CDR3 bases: TGCGCCAGCAGCCTTGATCTAGGAGCTGGGGAGCTGTTTTTT. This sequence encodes CASSLDLGAGELFF.

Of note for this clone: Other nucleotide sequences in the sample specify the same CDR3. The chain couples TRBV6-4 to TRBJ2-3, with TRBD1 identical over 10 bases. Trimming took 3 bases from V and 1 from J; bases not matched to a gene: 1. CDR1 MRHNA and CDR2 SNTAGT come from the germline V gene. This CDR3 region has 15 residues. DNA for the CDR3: TGTGCCAGCAGTGATGGGACAGGGGGCACAGATACGCAGTATTTT. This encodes CASSDGTGGTDTQYF.

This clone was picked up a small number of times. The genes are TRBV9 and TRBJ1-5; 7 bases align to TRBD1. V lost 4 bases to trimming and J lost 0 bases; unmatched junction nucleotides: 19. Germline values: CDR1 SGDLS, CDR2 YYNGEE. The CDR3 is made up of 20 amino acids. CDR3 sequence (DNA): TGTGCCAGCAGCAGGGCCCCCGCGGGACAGATACTTGATAGCAATCAGCCCCAGCATTTT. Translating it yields CASSRAPAGQILDSNQPQHF.

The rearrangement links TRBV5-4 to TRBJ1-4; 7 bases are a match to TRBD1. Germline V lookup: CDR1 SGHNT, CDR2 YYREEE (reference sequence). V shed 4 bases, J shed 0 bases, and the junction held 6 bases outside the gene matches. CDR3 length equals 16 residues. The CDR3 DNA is TGTGCCAGCAGCCCCGGGACAGTGGCAACTAATGAAAAACTGTTTTTT. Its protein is CASSPGTVATNEKLFF.

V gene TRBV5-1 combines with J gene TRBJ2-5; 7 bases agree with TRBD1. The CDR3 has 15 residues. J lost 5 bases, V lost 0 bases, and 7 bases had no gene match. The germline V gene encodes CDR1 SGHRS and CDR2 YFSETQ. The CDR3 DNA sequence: TGCGCCAGCAGCTTGGAGGTGACAGGGTACGAGACCCAGTACTTC. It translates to CASSLEVTGYETQYF.

The CDR3 spells CASSLGQGWDNYGYTF. The CDR3 nucleotides read TGTGCCAGTAGTCTAGGACAGGGCTGGGACAACTATGGCTACACCTTC. This chain links TRBV19 with TRBJ1-2; 8 bases are a match to TRBD1. Per the germline V gene, CDR1 is LNHDA and CDR2 is SQIVND (reference sequence). With V trimmed by 5 bases and J by 2 bases, 10 bases remained unmatched. The CDR3 sequence is 16 residues long.

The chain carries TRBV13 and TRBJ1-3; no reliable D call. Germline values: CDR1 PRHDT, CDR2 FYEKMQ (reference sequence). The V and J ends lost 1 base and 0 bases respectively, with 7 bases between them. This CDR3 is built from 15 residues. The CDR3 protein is CASSLVRGSGNTIYF. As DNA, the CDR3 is TGTGCCAGCAGCTTAGTTCGGGGCTCTGGAAACACCATATATTTT.

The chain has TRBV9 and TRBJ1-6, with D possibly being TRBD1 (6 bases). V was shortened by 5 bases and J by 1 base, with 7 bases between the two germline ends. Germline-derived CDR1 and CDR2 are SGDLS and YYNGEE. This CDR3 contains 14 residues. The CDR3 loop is CASSTGSYNSPLHF. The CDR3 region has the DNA TGTGCCAGCAGTACAGGGTCCTATAATTCACCCCTCCACTTT. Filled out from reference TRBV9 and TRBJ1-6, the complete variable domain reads DSGVTQTPKHLITATGQRVTLRCSPRSGDLSVYWYQQSLDQGLQFLIQYYNGEERAKGNILERFSAQQFPDLHSELNLSSLELGDSALYFCASSTGSYNSPLHFGNGTRLTVT.

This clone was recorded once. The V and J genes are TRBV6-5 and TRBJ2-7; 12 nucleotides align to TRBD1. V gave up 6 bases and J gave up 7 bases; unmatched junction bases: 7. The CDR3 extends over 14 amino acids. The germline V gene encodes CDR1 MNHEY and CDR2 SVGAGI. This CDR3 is CASSTGQGAGEQYF. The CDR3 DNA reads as TGTGCCAGCAGCACGGGACAGGGGGCAGGGGAGCAGTACTTC.

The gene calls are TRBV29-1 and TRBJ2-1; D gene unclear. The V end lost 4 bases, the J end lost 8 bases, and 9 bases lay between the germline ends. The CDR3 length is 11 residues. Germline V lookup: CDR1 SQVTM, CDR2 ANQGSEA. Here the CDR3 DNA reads TGCAGCGTTGGTCGAGGTTATGAGCAGTTCTTC. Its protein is CSVGRGYEQFF.

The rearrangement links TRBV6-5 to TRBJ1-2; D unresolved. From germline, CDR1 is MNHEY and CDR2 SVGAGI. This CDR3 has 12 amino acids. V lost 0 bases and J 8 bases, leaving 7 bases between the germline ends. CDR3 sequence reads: CASSYSGEGYTF. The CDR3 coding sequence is TGTGCCAGCAGTTACTCGGGCGAGGGCTACACCTTC.

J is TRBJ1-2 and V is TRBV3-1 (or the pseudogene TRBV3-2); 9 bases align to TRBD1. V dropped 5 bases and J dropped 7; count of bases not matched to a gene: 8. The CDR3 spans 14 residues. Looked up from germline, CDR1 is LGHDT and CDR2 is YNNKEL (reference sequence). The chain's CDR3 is CASSNGDREFGYTF. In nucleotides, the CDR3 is TGTGCCAGCAGCAACGGGGACAGGGAATTTGGCTACACCTTC.

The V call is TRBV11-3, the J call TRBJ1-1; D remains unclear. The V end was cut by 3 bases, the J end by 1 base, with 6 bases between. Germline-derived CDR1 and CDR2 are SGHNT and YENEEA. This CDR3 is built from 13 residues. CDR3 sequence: CASSFHRNTEAFF. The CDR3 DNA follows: TGTGCCAGCAGCTTTCATAGGAACACTGAAGCTTTCTTT.

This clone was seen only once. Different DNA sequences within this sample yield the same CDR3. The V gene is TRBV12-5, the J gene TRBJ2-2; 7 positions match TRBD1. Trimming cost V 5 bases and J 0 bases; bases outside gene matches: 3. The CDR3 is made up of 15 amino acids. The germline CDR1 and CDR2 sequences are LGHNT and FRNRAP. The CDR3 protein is CASGTGQANTGELFF. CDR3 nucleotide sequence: TGTGCTAGTGGTACAGGACAGGCGAACACCGGGGAGCTGTTTTTT.

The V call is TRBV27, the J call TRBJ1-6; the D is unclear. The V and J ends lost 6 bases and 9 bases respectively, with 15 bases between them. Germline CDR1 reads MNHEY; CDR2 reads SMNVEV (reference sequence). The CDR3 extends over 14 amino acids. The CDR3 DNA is TGTGCCAGCAGAGAGGGAGCTTTCGGTTCACCCCTCCACTTT. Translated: CASREGAFGSPLHF.

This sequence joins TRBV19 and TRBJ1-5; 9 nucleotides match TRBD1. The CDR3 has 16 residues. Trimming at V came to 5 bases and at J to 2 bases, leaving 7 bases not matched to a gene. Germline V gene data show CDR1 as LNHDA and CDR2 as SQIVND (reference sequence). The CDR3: CASSGRQGGRNQPQHF. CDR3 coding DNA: TGTGCCAGTAGTGGGAGACAGGGGGGCCGCAATCAGCCCCAGCATTTT. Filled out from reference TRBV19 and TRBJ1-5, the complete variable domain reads DGGITQSPKYLFRKEGQNVTLSCEQNLNHDAMYWYRQDPGQGLRLIYYSQIVNDFQKGDIAEGYSVSREKKESFPLTVTSAQKNPTAFYLCASSGRQGGRNQPQHFGDGTRLSIL.

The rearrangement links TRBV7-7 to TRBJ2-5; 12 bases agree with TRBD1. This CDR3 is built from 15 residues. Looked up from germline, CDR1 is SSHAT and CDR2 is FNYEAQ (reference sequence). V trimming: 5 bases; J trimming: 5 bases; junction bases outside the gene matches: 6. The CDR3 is CASSRDRGHGETQYF. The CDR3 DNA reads TGTGCCAGCAGCAGGGACAGGGGGCACGGTGAGACCCAGTACTTC.

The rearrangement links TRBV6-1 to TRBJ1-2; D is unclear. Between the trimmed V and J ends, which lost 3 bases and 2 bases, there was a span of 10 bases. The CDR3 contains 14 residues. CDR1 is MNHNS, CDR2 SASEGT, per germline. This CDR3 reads CASSELPGNYGYTF. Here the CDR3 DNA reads TGTGCCAGCAGTGAGCTACCGGGGAACTATGGCTACACCTTC.

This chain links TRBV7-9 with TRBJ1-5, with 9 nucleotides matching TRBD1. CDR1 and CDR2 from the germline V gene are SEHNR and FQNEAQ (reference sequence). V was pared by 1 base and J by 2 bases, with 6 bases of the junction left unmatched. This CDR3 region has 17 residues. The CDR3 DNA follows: TGTGCCAGCAGCTTAGGACAGGGGGGTATCGGCAATCAGCCCCAGCATTTT. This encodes CASSLGQGGIGNQPQHF.

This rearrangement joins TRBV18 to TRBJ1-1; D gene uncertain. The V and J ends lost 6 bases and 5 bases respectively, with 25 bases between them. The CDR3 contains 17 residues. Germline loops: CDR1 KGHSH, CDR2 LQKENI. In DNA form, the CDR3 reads TGTGCCAGCTCCCCAGCTTGGACCCCCGGGCGGGTTACTGAAGCTTTCTTT. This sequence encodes CASSPAWTPGRVTEAFF.

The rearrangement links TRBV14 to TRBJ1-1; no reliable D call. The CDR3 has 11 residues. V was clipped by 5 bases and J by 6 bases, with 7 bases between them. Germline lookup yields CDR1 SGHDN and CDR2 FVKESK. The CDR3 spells CASSAGAEAFF. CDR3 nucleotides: TGTGCCAGCAGCGCCGGTGCTGAAGCTTTCTTT. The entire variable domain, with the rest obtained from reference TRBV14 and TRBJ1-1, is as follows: EAGVTQFPSHSVIEKGQTVTLRCDPISGHDNLYWYRRVMGKEIKFLLHFVKESKQDESGMPNNRFLAERTGGTYSTLKVQPAELEDSGVYFCASSAGAEAFFGQGTRLTVV.